These 28 T cell receptor beta chains were sequenced from one sample in a study of regulatory T cells in long-lasting Graves disease. CDR3-region Arm-PCR and iRepertoire HTBI primers produced the TCR beta libraries. TCRdb re-called the multiplex PCR reads with MiXCR, one entry per CDR3 protein. The table lists fewer than 450,000 distinct CDR3 sequences, less than 25% of them singletons. Noted time point: persistent/refractory GD, antithyroid drugs over 5 years with positive TRAb. The TCR library used RNA extracted from PBMCs. The source was peripheral blood mononuclear cells (PBMCs), collected when the disease was refractory, from a patient treated with antithyroid drugs. The receptors shown here come from a female donor with Graves disease.

This clonotype was detected only a few times. This rearrangement joins TRBV19 to TRBJ2-7; tentatively, D is TRBD1 or TRBD2 (5 bases each). The CDR3 spans 13 residues. Germline CDR1 reads LNHDA; CDR2 reads SQIVND (reference sequence). V was pared by 9 bases and J by 5 bases, with 17 bases between. In DNA, the CDR3 is TGTGCCAGCTCGGGACCCGGAGGCGACGAGCAGTACTTC. Amino acids: CASSGPGGDEQYF.

This clonotype came up a few times. The chain has TRBV7-8 and TRBJ1-1, with 9 bases matching TRBD1. Germline V gene lookup returns CDR1 SGHVS and CDR2 FQNEAQ. The V segment lost 1 base and the J segment 7 bases; nucleotides outside the gene matches: 4. There are 14 residues in the CDR3. CDR3 protein: CASSLVQGADEAFF. DNA of the CDR3: TGTGCCAGCAGCTTAGTACAGGGGGCAGATGAAGCTTTCTTT.

This clonotype was seen ten or more times. The chain carries TRBV12-3 or TRBV12-4 and TRBJ1-5; D unclear. The germline V and J ends were trimmed by 6 bases and 7 bases, with 19 bases remaining between them. The CDR3 is made up of 15 amino acids. The CDR3 DNA reads TGTGCCAGCAGCCCAGTTGGAGGCTTAGGACAGCCCCAGCATTTT. As protein: CASSPVGGLGQPQHF.

The chain combines TRBV27 with TRBJ2-6; TRBD1 or TRBD2 may be the D gene (5 bases each). The V end was cut by 6 bases, the J end by 1 base, with 19 bases between. The CDR3 is 18 amino acids. The germline gives CDR1 MNHEY, CDR2 SMNVEV (reference sequence). The CDR3 spells CASRRYGTAESGANVLTF. CDR3 DNA sequence: TGTGCCAGCAGACGATACGGGACGGCCGAGTCTGGGGCCAACGTCCTGACTTTC.

The chain employs TRBV4-1 and TRBJ1-2; D uncertain. This CDR3 has 13 residues. Per the germline V gene, CDR1 is MGHRA and CDR2 is YSYEKL. With 3 bases removed from V and 10 bases from J, the gap between germline ends came to 15 bases. The CDR3 bases are TGCGCCAGCAGCCATGTCGGGTCCGGACTCTACACCTTC. This gives the protein CASSHVGSGLYTF.

This rearrangement joins TRBV7-3 to TRBJ1-1, with TRBD1 matching 7 bases. The V and J ends lost 5 bases and 2 bases, in that order; junction bases with no gene match: 5. There are 14 residues in the CDR3. Per the germline V gene, CDR1 is SGHTA and CDR2 is FQGTGA. CDR3 sequence: CASSQTGDNTEAFF. For the CDR3, the DNA is TGTGCCAGCAGCCAAACAGGGGACAACACTGAAGCTTTCTTT.

This clonotype was observed a few times. The V and J genes are TRBV25-1 and TRBJ1-1; unclear D gene. This CDR3 has 13 amino acids. Between the trimmed V and J ends, which lost 0 bases and 3 bases, there was a span of 5 bases. From germline, CDR1 is MGHDK and CDR2 SYGVNS. The CDR3 spells CASSEYQYTEAFF. The CDR3 DNA is TGTGCCAGCAGTGAATATCAATACACTGAAGCTTTCTTT. The entire variable domain, with the rest obtained from reference TRBV25-1 and TRBJ1-1, is as follows: EADIYQTPRYLVIGTGKKITLECSQTMGHDKMYWYQQDPGMELHLIHYSYGVNSTEKGDLSSESTVSRIRTEHFPLTLESARPSHTSQYLCASSEYQYTEAFFGQGTRLTVV.

This clonotype was seen repeatedly, ten times or more. The chain recombines TRBV7-2 with TRBJ1-1; D uncertain. This CDR3 spans 14 amino acids. V was pared by 5 bases and J by 0 bases, with 10 bases between. Per the germline V gene, CDR1 is SGHTA and CDR2 is FQGNSA. CDR3 sequence reads: CASSPDWVNTEAFF. The CDR3 DNA reads as TGTGCCAGCAGCCCCGACTGGGTGAACACTGAAGCTTTCTTT. The whole variable domain, filled in from reference TRBV7-2 and TRBJ1-1, reads GAGVSQSPSNKVTEKGKDVELRCDPISGHTALYWYRQSLGQGLEFLIYFQGNSAPDKSGLPSDRFSAERTGGSVSTLTIQRTQQEDSAVYLCASSPDWVNTEAFFGQGTRLTVV.

This clonotype was picked up many times. The chain joins TRBV27 to TRBJ1-2; possible D gene TRBD1, 5 bases. Per germline, CDR1 MNHEY and CDR2 SMNVEV (reference sequence). Trimming took 2 bases from V and 7 from J, leaving 17 bases between them. The length of the CDR3 is 15 residues. The CDR3 region is CASSLGTGSRGGYTF. CDR3 in DNA: TGTGCCAGCAGTTTAGGGACCGGGTCCCGCGGTGGCTACACCTTC.

This clonotype was counted many times. This chain links TRBV27 with TRBJ2-7, with TRBD2 matching over 9 bases. Germline trimming cut 6 bases from V and 2 bases from J; bases unmatched to any gene: 8. Germline assignment: CDR1 MNHEY and CDR2 SMNVEV (reference sequence). This CDR3 contains 15 residues. DNA for the CDR3: TGTGCCAGCAGGGGAAGCGGGAGGCCTACCTACGAGCAGTACTTC. It encodes CASRGSGRPTYEQYF.

V and J are TRBV9 and TRBJ2-7, with D possibly being TRBD1 or TRBD2 (5 bases each). The germline V and J ends were trimmed by 3 bases and 2 bases, with 12 bases remaining between them. Germline-derived CDR1 and CDR2 are SGDLS and YYNGEE. The CDR3 extends over 14 amino acids. Here the CDR3 reads CASSAGSSPYEQYF. The CDR3 region has the DNA TGTGCCAGCAGCGCAGGGAGTAGCCCCTACGAGCAGTACTTC.

This clonotype was picked up many times. The chain uses TRBV12-3 or TRBV12-4 and TRBJ1-1; a weak D match, TRBD1 (6 bases). The CDR3 contains 14 residues. The V and J ends lost 1 base and 4 bases respectively, with 10 bases between them. CDR3 DNA sequence: TGTGCCAGCAGTTTAGGGACAGTTAGCACTGAAGCTTTCTTT. Amino acids: CASSLGTVSTEAFF.

This clonotype was recorded many times. V gene TRBV30 combines with J gene TRBJ1-1; D is perhaps TRBD1 (6 bases). The CDR3 extends over 15 amino acids. Germline values: CDR1 GTSNPN, CDR2 SVGIG (reference sequence). Trimming left V 0 bases short and J 0 bases short, with 11 bases between. The CDR3 coding sequence is TGTGCCTGGAGTGTATGGGGGGCATTGAACACTGAAGCTTTCTTT. Amino acid sequence: CAWSVWGALNTEAFF. Full variable domain (rest looked up from reference TRBV30 and TRBJ1-1): SQTIHQWPATLVQPVGSPLSLECTVEGTSNPNLYWYRQAAGRGLQLLFYSVGIGQISSEVPQNLSASRPQDRQFILSSKKLLLSDSGFYLCAWSVWGALNTEAFFGQGTRLTVV.

The gene calls are TRBV7-2 and TRBJ2-3; D is possibly TRBD1 or TRBD2 (6 bases each). Germline-derived CDR1 and CDR2 are SGHTA and FQGNSA. V gave up 3 bases and J gave up 5 bases, with 12 bases separating them. The length of the CDR3 is 14 residues. The CDR3 DNA reads as TGTGCCAGCAGCTTCACTAGCAGGGGAGATACGCAGTATTTT. Translated, it gives CASSFTSRGDTQYF.

This clonotype was seen repeatedly, ten times or more. This chain connects TRBV29-1 to TRBJ2-7; 9 bases are a match to TRBD1. V trimming: 7 bases; J trimming: 1 base; junction bases outside the gene matches: 5. CDR1 and CDR2 from the germline V gene are SQVTM and ANQGSEA. This CDR3 has 13 residues. The CDR3 loop reads CSGRTGASYEQYF. DNA for the CDR3: TGCAGCGGACGGACAGGGGCATCCTACGAGCAGTACTTC.

The sample holds a few counts of this clonotype. The chain is built from TRBV7-3 and TRBJ1-1; tentative D call: TRBD1 (6 bases). The V gene's germline CDR1 is SGHTA and CDR2 FQGTGA. The CDR3 has 14 residues. Between the trimmed V and J ends, which lost 2 bases and 2 bases, there was a span of 9 bases. The CDR3 bases are TGTGCCAGCAGCTTATGGGGGCCTAACACTGAAGCTTTCTTT. Residues: CASSLWGPNTEAFF.

The V call is TRBV20-1, the J call TRBJ2-7; D is unresolved. Trimming stripped 3 bases from V and 0 bases from J, with 9 bases between. CDR3 size: 13 residues. CDR1 is DFQATT and CDR2 is SNEGSKA in the germline V gene (reference sequence). As DNA, the CDR3 is TGCAGTGCTAGCGGGCGGAACTCCTACGAGCAGTACTTC. This translates into CSASGRNSYEQYF.

In this sample, this clonotype turned up a few times. V gene TRBV19 combines with J gene TRBJ2-2, with no clear D. CDR1 LNHDA and CDR2 SQIVND come from the germline V gene (reference sequence). With 4 bases removed from V and 0 bases from J, the gap between germline ends came to 6 bases. CDR3 length equals 14 residues. CDR3 sequence reads: CASSTLANTGELFF. In DNA form, the CDR3 reads TGTGCCAGTAGTACCCTCGCGAACACCGGGGAGCTGTTTTTT.

Points on this clonotype: Just one base apart from a much larger clone, this may be a read error. The gene calls are TRBV12-3 or TRBV12-4 and TRBJ2-2; possibly TRBD2 for D (6 bases). V lost 8 bases, J lost 2 bases, and 12 bases lay in between. This CDR3 region has 14 residues. The chain's CDR3 is CASGLGLNTGELFF. The CDR3 DNA reads as TGTGCCAGCGGTCTGGGACTTAACACCGGGGAGCTGTTTTTT.

With respect to this clonotype: This may come from a read error, since a much larger clone is one base off. The J gene is TRBJ2-5, the V gene TRBV6-1; D gene uncertain. CDR3 length: 14 residues. CDR1 MNHNS and CDR2 SASEGT come from the germline V gene. In DNA, the CDR3 is TGTGCCAGCAGTATATATAGCCTCCAAGGGACCCAGTACTTC. It yields the protein CASSIYSLQGTQYF.

The V gene is TRBV20-1, the J gene TRBJ2-1, with 8 positions matching TRBD2. Germline V gene data show CDR1 as DFQATT and CDR2 as SNEGSKA (reference sequence). J lost 9 bases, V lost 5 bases, and 12 bases had no gene match. The CDR3 runs 14 residues. CDR3 in amino acids: CSAPGEREKVEQFF. In nucleotides, the CDR3 is TGCAGTGCTCCCGGGGAGCGGGAGAAGGTTGAGCAGTTCTTC.

This clonotype was counted many times. J is TRBJ1-2 and V is TRBV28, with no clear D. Germline CDR1 is MDHEN and CDR2 is SYDVKM. Trimming removed 5 bases at V and 8 bases at J, with 12 bases between. This CDR3 is built from 12 residues. CDR3 in DNA: TGTGCCAGCAGTCAACAAGAGCTCGGCTACACCTTC. Its protein is CASSQQELGYTF.

Ten or more counts support this clonotype. This chain joins TRBV28 and TRBJ2-5; 7 bases are shared with TRBD2. The trim removed 3 bases at V and 5 bases at J, leaving 3 bases unmatched. Germline V gene data show CDR1 as MDHEN and CDR2 as SYDVKM. This CDR3 contains 13 residues. CDR3 DNA: TGTGCCAGCAGTTTTGGGGGGGTGGAGACCCAGTACTTC. Translated: CASSFGGVETQYF.

In this sample, this clonotype turned up many times. The chain has TRBV20-1 and TRBJ2-5; 10 bases agree with TRBD2. The germline gives CDR1 DFQATT, CDR2 SNEGSKA (reference sequence). The J segment lost 1 base and the V segment lost 2 bases, leaving 1 base of the junction unmatched. This CDR3 is 14 amino acids long. CDR3 loop: CSARTSGTQETQYF. In nucleotides, the CDR3 is TGCAGTGCTAGAACTAGCGGGACCCAAGAGACCCAGTACTTC.

The chain couples TRBV27 to TRBJ1-1; D gene ambiguous. Per the germline V gene, CDR1 is MNHEY and CDR2 is SMNVEV (reference sequence). The ends were cut back, 5 bases at V and 1 base at J, with 11 bases in the middle. The CDR3 is 14 amino acids. This CDR3 reads CASSVDRTNTEAFF. The CDR3 DNA sequence: TGTGCCAGCAGTGTAGATCGGACGAACACTGAAGCTTTCTTT.

This clonotype was observed at least ten times. CDR3 region: CSALPGRTNTEAFF. In DNA form, the CDR3 reads TGCAGTGCCCTACCGGGACGGACGAACACTGAAGCTTTCTTT. The chain is built from TRBV20-1 and TRBJ1-1; TRBD1 is a possible D gene (5 bases). Trimming cost V 6 bases and J 1 base, with 15 bases left between them. The CDR3 contains 14 residues. CDR1 is DFQATT and CDR2 is SNEGSKA in the germline V gene (reference sequence).

This chain connects TRBV20-1 to TRBJ1-2; D is unresolved. The CDR3 has 12 residues. CDR1 and CDR2 from the germline V gene are DFQATT and SNEGSKA (reference sequence). Trimming pared 5 bases from V and 1 base from J, leaving 8 bases between. The CDR3 is CSAPVVNYGYTF. The CDR3 DNA is TGCAGTGCTCCGGTGGTTAACTATGGCTACACCTTC.

This clonotype has at least ten counts. The chain carries TRBV7-8 and TRBJ2-7; TRBD2 might be the D (5 bases). V was trimmed by 5 bases and J by 5 bases, leaving 19 bases between them. Per the germline V gene, CDR1 is SGHVS and CDR2 is FQNEAQ. The CDR3 has 15 residues. The CDR3 DNA is TGTGCCAGCAGCCCTCGGAGGTCAGGTAGAAACGAGCAGTACTTC. Its translation is CASSPRRSGRNEQYF. The full variable domain, with the rest looked up from reference TRBV7-8 and TRBJ2-7, is GAGVSQSPRYKVAKRGQDVALRCDPISGHVSLFWYQQALGQGPEFLTYFQNEAQLDKSGLPSDRFFAERPEGSVSTLKIQRTQQEDSAVYLCASSPRRSGRNEQYFGPGTRLTVT.